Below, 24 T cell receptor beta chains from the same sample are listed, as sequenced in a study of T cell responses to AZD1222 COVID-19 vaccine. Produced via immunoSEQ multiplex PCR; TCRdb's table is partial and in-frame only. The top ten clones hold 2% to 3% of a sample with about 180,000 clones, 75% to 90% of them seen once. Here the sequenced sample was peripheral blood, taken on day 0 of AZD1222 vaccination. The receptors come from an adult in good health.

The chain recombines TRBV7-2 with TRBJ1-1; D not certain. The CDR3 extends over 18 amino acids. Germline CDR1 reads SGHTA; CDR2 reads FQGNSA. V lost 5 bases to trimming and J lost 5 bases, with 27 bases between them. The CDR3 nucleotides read TGTGCCAGCAGCCCCCGAGAACGGGGATTAACGGGGAGAACTGAAGCTTTCTTT. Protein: CASSPRERGLTGRTEAFF. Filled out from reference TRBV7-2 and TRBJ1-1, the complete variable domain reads GAGVSQSPSNKVTEKGKDVELRCDPISGHTALYWYRQSLGQGLEFLIYFQGNSAPDKSGLPSDRFSAERTGGSVSTLTIQRTQQEDSAVYLCASSPRERGLTGRTEAFFGQGTRLTVV.

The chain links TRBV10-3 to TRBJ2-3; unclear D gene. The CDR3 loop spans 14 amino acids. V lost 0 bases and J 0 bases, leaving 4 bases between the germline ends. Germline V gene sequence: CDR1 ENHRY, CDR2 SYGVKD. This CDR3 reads CAISESGSTDTQYF. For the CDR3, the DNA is TGTGCCATCAGTGAGTCAGGCAGCACAGATACGCAGTATTTT.

The CDR3 reads CAWSQGGDLAFF. As DNA, the CDR3 is TGTGCCTGGAGTCAAGGCGGAGATTTAGCTTTCTTT. The V gene is TRBV30, the J gene TRBJ1-1, with unresolved D. V was pared by 2 bases and J by 10 bases, with 14 bases between. There are 12 residues in the CDR3. Germline V gene data show CDR1 as GTSNPN and CDR2 as SVGIG (reference sequence). The complete variable domain, with remaining parts taken from reference TRBV30 and TRBJ1-1, reads SQTIHQWPATLVQPVGSPLSLECTVEGTSNPNLYWYRQAAGRGLQLLFYSVGIGQISSEVPQNLSASRPQDRQFILSSKKLLLSDSGFYLCAWSQGGDLAFFGQGTRLTVV.

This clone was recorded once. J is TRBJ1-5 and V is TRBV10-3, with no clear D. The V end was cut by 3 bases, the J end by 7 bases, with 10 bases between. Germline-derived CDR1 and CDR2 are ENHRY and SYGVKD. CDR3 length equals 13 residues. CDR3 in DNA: TGTGCCATCAGTGACCGGGTCGGACAGCCCCAGCATTTT. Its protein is CAISDRVGQPQHF.

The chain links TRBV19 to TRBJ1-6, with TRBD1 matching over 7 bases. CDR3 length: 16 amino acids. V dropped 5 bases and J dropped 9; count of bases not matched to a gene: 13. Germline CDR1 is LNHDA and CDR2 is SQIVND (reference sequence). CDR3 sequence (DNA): TGTGCCAGTAGTCAGGACGGACAGGCGCGTAGTTCACCCCTCCACTTT. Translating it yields CASSQDGQARSSPLHF.

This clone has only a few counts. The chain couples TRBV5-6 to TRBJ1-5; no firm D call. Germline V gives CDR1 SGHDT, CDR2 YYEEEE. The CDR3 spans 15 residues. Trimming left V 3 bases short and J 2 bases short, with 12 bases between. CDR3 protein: CASSSGSGGNQPQHF. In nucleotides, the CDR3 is TGTGCCAGCAGCTCAGGATCCGGGGGCAATCAGCCCCAGCATTTT.

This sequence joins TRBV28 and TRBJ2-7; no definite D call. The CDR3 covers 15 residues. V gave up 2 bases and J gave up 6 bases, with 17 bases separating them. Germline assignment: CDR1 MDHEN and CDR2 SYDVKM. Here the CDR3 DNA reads TGTGCCAGCAGTTTAAGTACGAGGAACGCTGGCGAGCAGTACTTC. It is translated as CASSLSTRNAGEQYF.

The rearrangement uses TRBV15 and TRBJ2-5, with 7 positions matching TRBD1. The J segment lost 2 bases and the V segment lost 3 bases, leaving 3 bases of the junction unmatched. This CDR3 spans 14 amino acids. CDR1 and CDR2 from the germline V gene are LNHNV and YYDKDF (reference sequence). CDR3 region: CATSSRGWQETQYF. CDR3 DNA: TGTGCCACCAGCAGCAGGGGGTGGCAAGAGACCCAGTACTTC.

CDR3 amino acids: CASRVDRGEQPQHF. CDR3 nucleotide sequence: TGTGCCAGCAGGGTTGACAGGGGAGAACAGCCCCAGCATTTT. This chain links TRBV6-5 with TRBJ1-5; 8 bases fit TRBD1. The CDR3 is 14 amino acids. Looked up from germline, CDR1 is MNHEY and CDR2 is SVGAGI. Losses at the gene ends were 6 bases for V and 7 bases for J; bases not matched to a gene: 8.

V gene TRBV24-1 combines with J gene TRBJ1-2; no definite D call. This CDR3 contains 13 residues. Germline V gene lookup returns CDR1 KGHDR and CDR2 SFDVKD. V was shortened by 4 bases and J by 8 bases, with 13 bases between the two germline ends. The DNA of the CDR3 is TGTGCCACCAGTGACCCGGACCGGCGCGGCTACACCTTC. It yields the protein CATSDPDRRGYTF.

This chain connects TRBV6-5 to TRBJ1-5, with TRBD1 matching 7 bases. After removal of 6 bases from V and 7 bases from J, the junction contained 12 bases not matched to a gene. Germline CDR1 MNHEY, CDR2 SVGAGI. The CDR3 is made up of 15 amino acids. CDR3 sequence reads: CASSPRDRVGQPQHF. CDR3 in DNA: TGTGCCAGCAGCCCCCGAGACAGGGTAGGGCAGCCCCAGCATTTT.

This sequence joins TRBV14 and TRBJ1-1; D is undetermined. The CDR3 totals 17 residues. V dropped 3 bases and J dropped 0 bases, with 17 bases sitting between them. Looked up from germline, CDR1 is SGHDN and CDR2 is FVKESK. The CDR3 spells CASSQRRGQTMNTEAFF. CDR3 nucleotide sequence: TGTGCCAGCAGCCAGAGGAGAGGGCAGACCATGAACACTGAAGCTTTCTTT.

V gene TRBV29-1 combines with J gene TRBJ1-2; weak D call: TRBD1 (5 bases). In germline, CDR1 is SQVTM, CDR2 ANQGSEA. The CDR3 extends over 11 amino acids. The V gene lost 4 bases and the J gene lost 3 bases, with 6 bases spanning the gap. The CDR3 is CSVGQYYGYTF. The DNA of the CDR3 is TGCAGCGTTGGACAGTACTATGGCTACACCTTC.

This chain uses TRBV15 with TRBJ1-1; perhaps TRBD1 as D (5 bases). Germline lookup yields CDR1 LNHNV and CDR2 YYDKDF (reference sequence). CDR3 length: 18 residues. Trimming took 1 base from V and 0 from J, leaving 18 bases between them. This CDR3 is CATSRGFGTIYLNTEAFF. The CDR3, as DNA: TGTGCCACCAGCAGAGGATTTGGGACCATATACTTGAACACTGAAGCTTTCTTT.

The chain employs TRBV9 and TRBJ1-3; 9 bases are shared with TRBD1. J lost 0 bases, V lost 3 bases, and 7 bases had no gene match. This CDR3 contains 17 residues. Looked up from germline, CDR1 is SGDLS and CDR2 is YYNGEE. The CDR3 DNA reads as TGTGCCAGCAGCGAGTCGGGACAGGGAATCTCTGGAAACACCATATATTTT. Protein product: CASSESGQGISGNTIYF.

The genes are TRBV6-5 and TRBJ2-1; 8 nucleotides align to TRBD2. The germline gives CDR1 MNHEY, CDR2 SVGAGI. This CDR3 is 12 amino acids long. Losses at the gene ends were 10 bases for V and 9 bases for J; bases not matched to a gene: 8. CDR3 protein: CATWAGGGEQFF. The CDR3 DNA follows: TGTGCCACCTGGGCGGGAGGCGGTGAGCAGTTCTTC.

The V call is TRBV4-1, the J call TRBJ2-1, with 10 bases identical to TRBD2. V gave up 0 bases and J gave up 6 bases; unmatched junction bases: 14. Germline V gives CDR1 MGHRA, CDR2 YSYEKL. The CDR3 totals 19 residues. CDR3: CASSQDSPVLAGGLNEQFF. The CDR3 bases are TGCGCCAGCAGCCAAGATTCCCCGGTCTTAGCGGGAGGTCTCAATGAGCAGTTCTTC.

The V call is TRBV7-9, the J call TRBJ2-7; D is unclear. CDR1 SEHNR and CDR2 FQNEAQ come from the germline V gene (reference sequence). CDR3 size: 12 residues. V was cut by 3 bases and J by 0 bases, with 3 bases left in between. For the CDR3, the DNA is TGTGCCAGCAGCTTTAGCTCCTACGAGCAGTACTTC. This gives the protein CASSFSSYEQYF.

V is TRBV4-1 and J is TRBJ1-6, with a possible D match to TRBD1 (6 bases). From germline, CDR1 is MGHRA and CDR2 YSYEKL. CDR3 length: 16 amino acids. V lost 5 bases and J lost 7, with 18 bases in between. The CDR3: CASSDEGGSPNSPLHF. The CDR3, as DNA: TGCGCCAGCAGCGACGAAGGGGGTTCTCCCAATTCACCCCTCCACTTT.

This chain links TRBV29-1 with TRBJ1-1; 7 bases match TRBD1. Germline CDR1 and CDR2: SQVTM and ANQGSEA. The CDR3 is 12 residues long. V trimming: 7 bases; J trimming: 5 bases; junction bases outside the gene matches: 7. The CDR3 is CSGWQGGTEAFF. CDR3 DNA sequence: TGCAGCGGGTGGCAGGGGGGTACTGAAGCTTTCTTT.

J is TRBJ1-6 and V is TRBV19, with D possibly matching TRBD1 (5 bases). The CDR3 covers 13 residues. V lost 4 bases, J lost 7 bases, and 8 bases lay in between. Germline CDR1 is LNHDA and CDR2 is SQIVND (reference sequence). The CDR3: CASSRQSNSPLHF. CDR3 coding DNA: TGTGCCAGTAGTAGACAGTCAAATTCACCCCTCCACTTT.

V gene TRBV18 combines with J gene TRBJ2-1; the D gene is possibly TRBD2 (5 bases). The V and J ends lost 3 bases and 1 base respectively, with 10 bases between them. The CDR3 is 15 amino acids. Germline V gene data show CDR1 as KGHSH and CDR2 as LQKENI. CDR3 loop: CASSPLAISYNEQFF. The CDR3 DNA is TGTGCCAGCTCACCCTTAGCGATATCCTACAATGAGCAGTTCTTC. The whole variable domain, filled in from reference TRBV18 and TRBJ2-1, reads NAGVMQNPRHLVRRRGQEARLRCSPMKGHSHVYWYRQLPEEGLKFMVYLQKENIIDESGMPKERFSAEFPKEGPSILRIQQVVRGDSAAYFCASSPLAISYNEQFFGPGTRLTVL.

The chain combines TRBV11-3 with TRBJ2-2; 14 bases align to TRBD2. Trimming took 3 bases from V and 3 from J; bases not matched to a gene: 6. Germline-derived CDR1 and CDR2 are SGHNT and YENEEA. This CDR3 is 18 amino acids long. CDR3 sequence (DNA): TGTGCCAGCAGCTTCGGACTAGCGGGAGGAGGGGACACCGGGGAGCTGTTTTTT. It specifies CASSFGLAGGGDTGELFF.

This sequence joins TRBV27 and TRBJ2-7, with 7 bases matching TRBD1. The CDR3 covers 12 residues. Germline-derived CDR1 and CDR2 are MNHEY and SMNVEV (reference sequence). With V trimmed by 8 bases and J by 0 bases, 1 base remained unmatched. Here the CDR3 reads CASRDSSYEQYF. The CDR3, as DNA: TGTGCCAGCCGGGACAGCTCCTACGAGCAGTACTTC.